The sequence of this TCR beta chain was determined in a study of T-cell reconstitution after alpha-beta-depleted transplantation in children. The TCRbeta library was prepared with unique molecular identifiers. TCRdb re-derived calls from the PCR reads in MiXCR, one entry per CDR3 protein. Among 250,000 or so distinct CDR3 sequences listed, more than 20% were seen once. This clonotype appeared a few times. What it binds is unknown. Germline CDR1 and CDR2: SQVTM and ANQGSEA. Losses at the gene ends were 3 bases for V and 4 bases for J; bases not matched to a gene: 5. The CDR3 covers 13 residues. The study, taken as a whole, reports: At day 60, the high TCRbeta diversity found in some patients originated from recipient T cells and thymic progenitors that had survived. The study reportedly traced alpha-beta T cells about two months after transplant to several hundred expanded graft clones. The authors attributed T-cell counts and diversity one year after transplant mostly to newly produced T cells.

The sequences come from PBMCs, mostly from graft donor cells, collected 360 days after TCRalphabeta/CD19-depleted stem cell transplant. The TCR was taken from a female patient aged 2 to 10 who had a stem cell transplant for congenital amegakaryocytic thrombocytopenia, so the T cells may come from the graft donor. The chain combines TRBV29-1 with TRBJ2-7, with 8 bases that match TRBD1. In DNA form, the CDR3 reads TGCAGCGTTGATGGGCAGGGGGCATACGAGCAGTACTTC. It translates to CSVDGQGAYEQYF.